This T cell receptor (beta chain) was identified in a study of T cell responses to AZD1222 COVID-19 vaccine. Study-wide results and caveats: The span of vaccine-associated CD4 TCRs extended across spike, with dominance at 160-218 and 743-854. Baseline seropositivity characterized only six AZD1222 recipients.

This clone was seen a handful of times. The antigen is undetermined. The CDR3 is 13 residues long. Germline V gene data show CDR1 as MNHEY and CDR2 as SMNVEV (reference sequence). Germline trimming cut 3 bases from V and 10 bases from J; bases unmatched to any gene: 4. Generated by immunoSEQ multiplex PCR, the TCRdb table keeps only in-frame clones and is missing some. Among over 140,000 clones listed, nearly 95% were seen once. This material consisted of peripheral blood, taken 28 days after the second AZD1222 dose. The chain recombines TRBV27 with TRBJ2-1, with 9 bases aligning to TRBD2. The sequence derives from an adult who received the AZD1222 COVID-19 vaccine. The CDR3 DNA sequence: TGTGCCAGCAGTTTTGGGACTAGCTCCGAGCAGTTCTTC. It yields the protein CASSFGTSSEQFF.